Listed below are T cell receptor beta chains from one sample, sequenced in a study of technical replicates of blood from a few donors. Data came from immunoSEQ multiplex PCR; TCRdb stores just in-frame clones and leaves some out. The top ten clones hold roughly 0.25% of a sample with under 95,000 clones, around 94% of them seen once. The sequenced material came from T cells isolated from PBMCs. Receptors were obtained from a human donor in good health. Both conserved end residues are part of each CDR3. The D gene is left open where the match is weak. Expanded clones get a size class; other rows say once, few or many, or leave the size out.

>-|TRBV6-5|TRBD2|TRBJ2-1
TGTGCCAGCACGGCGGGAGGGGACTACAATGAGCAGTTCTTC
CASTAGGDYNEQFF
>-|TRBV28|-|TRBJ1-5
TGTGCCAGCAGTTCAACAGGGATTTACAATCAGCCCCAGCATTTT
CASSSTGIYNQPQHF
>-|TRBV13|TRBD2|TRBJ2-5
TGTGCCAGCAGCCTCCCCTATGGGATAGCGGGGGCCCTAAAGGAGACCCAGTACTTC
CASSLPYGIAGALKETQYF
>-|TRBV2|TRBD2|TRBJ2-5
TGTGCCAGCAGGGACCGCGGGGGACAAGAGACCCAGTACTTC
CASRDRGGQETQYF
>once|TRBV27|TRBD2|TRBJ2-3
TGTGCCAGCAGTCCAGTCGCGGGGGGGGATACGCAGTATTTT
CASSPVAGGDTQYF
>-|TRBV7-9|TRBD1|TRBJ2-1
TGTGCCAGCAGCTCCGGGACAGGGGGTAATGAGCAGTTCTTC
CASSSGTGGNEQFF
>-|TRBV18|-|TRBJ1-6
TGTGCCAGCTCACCCACGGGGGAAAATTCACCCCTCCACTTT
CASSPTGENSPLHF
>-|TRBV7-9|TRBD1|TRBJ2-5
TGTGCCAGCAGCCCGTTGACAGGGGTCCGGGAGACCCAGTACTTC
CASSPLTGVRETQYF
>-|TRBV25-1|TRBD2|TRBJ2-1
TGTGCCAGCGGGGGACTAGCTCGCGATGAGCAGTTCTTC
CASGGLARDEQFF
>-|TRBV5-1|-|TRBJ2-1
TGCGCCAGCAAAAGCGGACCCTACAATGAGCAGTTCTTC
CASKSGPYNEQFF
>-|TRBV29-1|-|TRBJ1-1
TGCAGCGTTACGACTAAAGGGGCTTTCTTT
CSVTTKGAFF
>-|TRBV15|TRBD2|TRBJ2-1
TGTGCCACCAGCGGTCCGACTAGCGGGGGGCCCCTCAGCTCCTACAATGAGCAGTTCTTC
CATSGPTSGGPLSSYNEQFF
>-|TRBV11-2|TRBD1|TRBJ2-7
TGTGCCAGCAGCTTAGTTAGACAGGGGATAGATCCTTACGAGCAGTACTTC
CASSLVRQGIDPYEQYF
>-|TRBV4-2|TRBD2|TRBJ2-3
TGTGCCAGCAGCCAAGATATGGGCGGGGGGGCCTCGCAGTATTTT
CASSQDMGGGASQYF
>-|TRBV7-9|-|TRBJ1-2
TGTGCCAGCAGCAACCCAAATGAGGGGGCTAACTATGGCTACACCTTC
CASSNPNEGANYGYTF
>-|TRBV7-2|TRBD1|TRBJ1-5
TGTGCCAGCAGCCCTAGCCCTGACAGGGTATATCAGCCCCAGCATTTT
CASSPSPDRVYQPQHF
>once|TRBV6-5|-|TRBJ1-1
TGTGCCAGCCGAAACCCCCACAGCACTGAAGCTTTCTTT
CASRNPHSTEAFF
>-|TRBV18|-|TRBJ2-1
TGTGCCAGCTCACCACCGTTAGCGGCCTACAATGAGCAGTTCTTC
CASSPPLAAYNEQFF
>-|TRBV6-1|-|TRBJ1-5
TGTGCCAGCACCTCAGAGGGGGGGCTCAATCAGCCCCAGCATTTT
CASTSEGGLNQPQHF
>-|TRBV25-1|-|TRBJ2-2
TGTGCCAGCAGAGACTGGAAGAACACCGGGGAGCTGTTTTTT
CASRDWKNTGELFF
>-|TRBV7-9|-|TRBJ2-3
TGTGCCAGCAGCGTCGCGGGAGATACGCAGTATTTT
CASSVAGDTQYF
>-|TRBV27|-|TRBJ2-7
TGTGCCAGCAGATTGGCCCCCCAGGGTTCGGGCGAGCAGTACTTC
CASRLAPQGSGEQYF
>once|TRBV27|-|TRBJ1-1
TGTGCCAGCAGTTTATATCAGGGAGGTGACACTGAAGCTTTCTTT
CASSLYQGGDTEAFF
>-|TRBV5-1|-|TRBJ2-7
TGCGCCAGCAGCTTGGTTCAGGGGTACTACGAGCAGTACTTC
CASSLVQGYYEQYF
>-|TRBV10-2|-|TRBJ2-7
TGCGCCAGCTTCGGGGTGAGTCCCTCCTACGAGCAGTACTTC
CASFGVSPSYEQYF
>once|TRBV5-1|-|TRBJ1-5
TGCGCCAGCAGCTTGACAGGAAAGGGCAATCAGCCCCAGCATTTT
CASSLTGKGNQPQHF
>-|TRBV4-1|-|TRBJ2-5
TGCGCCAGCAGCCCCCAGGGCTTCCAAGAGACCCAGTACTTC
CASSPQGFQETQYF
>-|TRBV19|TRBD2|TRBJ2-1
TGTGCCAGTCAAATCAGCGGGGGCTACAATGAGCAGTTCTTC
CASQISGGYNEQFF
>-|TRBV19|-|TRBJ2-3
TGTGCCAGTAGTAGAGGGCGGGAATGGGATACGCAGTATTTT
CASSRGREWDTQYF
>once|TRBV30|TRBD2|TRBJ2-2
TGTGCCTGGAGGGGGAGGGTGACGGGGGTAACCGGGGAGCTGTTTTTT
CAWRGRVTGVTGELFF
>-|TRBV10-3|-|TRBJ2-6
TGTGCCATCAGTGACGAGGGTGGGATCTCTGGGGCCAACGTCCTGACTTTC
CAISDEGGISGANVLTF
>-|TRBV2|-|TRBJ1-2
TGTGCCAGCAGTGAATTCCCGACTCTACAATCTTATCACACCTTC
CASSEFPTLQSYHTF
>-|TRBV7-9|-|TRBJ2-1
TGTGCCAGCAGCTTGGGGACATTAGTCCCCAATGAGCAGTTCTTC
CASSLGTLVPNEQFF
>once|TRBV5-1|TRBD1|TRBJ2-5
TGCGCCAGCAGCTTGGATCCAGGGGGCATAGAGACCCAGTACTTC
CASSLDPGGIETQYF